A selection of T cell receptor beta chains follows, all from one sample in a study of cytomegalovirus exposure and HLA in healthy donors. Sequencing used immunoSEQ multiplex PCR; TCRdb keeps in-frame clones, though not all of them. In total, the table holds 75,000 to 95,000 clones. Sequencing was carried out using PBMCs. Receptors were obtained from an older woman in good health and CMV-seronegative. The conserved cysteine and the conserved F or W are not part of the CDR3 here.

v_call,j_call,cdr3_aa
TRBV6-1,TRBJ2-7,ASKPRFSYEQY
TRBV7-2,TRBJ2-7,ASSWTSGRGEQY
TRBV2,TRBJ2-7,ASHSPGAYEQY
TRBV6-5,TRBJ1-3,ASSYSSPTGGNTIY
TRBV15,TRBJ1-1,ATSPTGNTEAF
TRBV7-9,TRBJ1-5,ASSLGQGGQPQH
TRBV19,TRBJ1-6,ASLNTERTYNSPLH
TRBV10-3,TRBJ1-3,AISGDSGPGNTIY
TRBV2,TRBJ2-7,ASSVDWSPYEQY
TRBV18,TRBJ2-7,ASSSTTGTGSYEQY
TRBV4-1,TRBJ1-2,ASSQEKDRGNYGYT
TRBV9,TRBJ1-1,ASSGLGGRRAF
TRBV28,TRBJ2-7,ASSAGTGADEQY
TRBV5-8,TRBJ1-1,ASSLAILRQGLNEAF
TRBV10-3,TRBJ2-2,AIKKDRVTGELF
TRBV18,TRBJ2-7,ASSPSTGVREEQY
TRBV5-1,TRBJ2-5,ASSWGGKEETQY
TRBV10-3,TRBJ2-2,AISAERDTGELF
TRBV5-1,TRBJ1-5,ASSLGTASNQPQH
TRBV6-4,TRBJ2-1,ASSMSGGNNEQF
TRBV2,TRBJ1-5,ASSRGHAMDNQPQH
TRBV19,TRBJ1-2,ASSLRDRGLTNYGYT
TRBV20-1,TRBJ1-4,SARVREKLF
TRBV9,TRBJ2-1,ASSGRTSPHNEQF
TRBV27,TRBJ2-7,ASSLSGTGSYEQY
TRBV30,TRBJ1-2,AWSRPGQGQDGYT
TRBV19,TRBJ2-1,ASRAGWGSRNEQF
TRBV6-5,TRBJ2-7,ASSYSIIAATYEQY
TRBV5-4,TRBJ2-5,ASNSLEGSGETQY
TRBV28,TRBJ2-2,ASTEAGLASGELF
TRBV2,TRBJ2-3,ASSDKRSTDTQY
TRBV28,TRBJ2-3,ASSTQGVDTQY
TRBV5-4,TRBJ2-3,ASSLPASGMRGDTQY
TRBV5-1,TRBJ1-4,ASSSWTDGGEKLF
TRBV6-1,TRBJ2-3,ASSEETGGTDTQY
TRBV7-9,TRBJ2-2,ASSWQGNTGELF
TRBV18,TRBJ2-1,ASSPRYLAGGNNEQF
TRBV19,TRBJ2-5,ASSITGQQETQY
TRBV11-3,TRBJ2-3,ASSQGGGAVDTQY
TRBV10-3,TRBJ2-7,AISDETGGYEQY
TRBV7-3,TRBJ1-2,ASSPGHSNYGYT
TRBV2,.,ASSRSEQY
TRBV11-3,TRBJ2-1,ASSSRTRGSYNEQF